This TCR beta chain was observed in a study of CD8 T cells in Susac syndrome. Across the whole study: Patients with Susac syndrome were therapy-naive, treated with corticosteroids, or treated with intravenous immunoglobulin alone when blood was collected.

With random hexamers, reverse transcription was performed on about 0.45 to 1 ug of RNA. It was immunoSEQ multiplex PCR that amplified TCR beta CDR3 across 54 Vbeta and 13 Jbeta. One entry per CDR3 protein, called by TCRdb with MiXCR from the immunoSEQ multiplex PCR reads. Among about 240,000 distinct CDR3 sequences listed, roughly 95% were seen once. The sample holds one count of this clonotype. Its antigen is undetermined. The CDR3 is 15 amino acids. V dropped 3 bases and J dropped 2; count of bases not matched to a gene: 5. Study-wide results and limits: The CD4+ T cell repertoires, which came from Susac syndrome patients, showed no sign of clonal expansion.

Negative isolation yielded CD8+ and CD4+ T cells; FACS enriched TEMRA cells. Sequencing was carried out using CD4+ T cells from PBMCs. The genes are TRBV12-3 or TRBV12-4 and TRBJ2-7, with 9 positions matching TRBD1. This clonotype was sampled from a human donor with Susac syndrome. CDR3 amino acids: CASSFRTGGPYEQYF. In nucleotides, the CDR3 is TGTGCCAGCAGTTTTAGAACAGGGGGCCCCTACGAGCAGTACTTC.